This T cell receptor beta chain appears in the sequencing data of a study of T cell responses to AZD1222 COVID-19 vaccine. Details on this clone: Its antigen remains unidentified.

CDR1 and CDR2 from the germline V gene are MDHEN and SYDVKM. The CDR3 is made up of 14 amino acids. Repertoires were generated with immunoSEQ multiplex PCR, while TCRdb's copy carries only in-frame clones and drops some. The table records under 200,000 clones, about 90% of them present only once. Study-wide results and caveats: Vaccine-related CD4 TCRs covered spike, predominating at 160-218 and 743-854. Females outnumbered males among donors, who were mostly white British; clonal diversity was possibly underestimated. Rises in breadth and depth of Spike-specific TCRs came after two AZD1222 doses.

The origin of this receptor is an adult in good health. This sequence joins TRBV28 and TRBJ1-4; 8 positions match TRBD1. The material sequenced was peripheral blood, taken on day 0 of MenACWY control vaccination. The CDR3 spells CASRDRPPNEKLFF. The CDR3 DNA sequence: TGTGCTAGCCGGGACAGGCCCCCTAATGAAAAACTGTTTTTT.